The 3 T cell receptor beta chains listed next were all sequenced from one sample in a study of beta chain features in type 1 diabetes. The isolated RNA, all of it, was reverse transcribed, so expressed TCRB transcripts were what got sequenced. Profiled with immunoSEQ multiplex PCR; TCRdb holds only in-frame clones, not every one. The data contain 810,000 or so clones, roughly a sixth of them singletons. Material for sequencing was naive CD4+ T cells from blood. These receptor sequences come from a woman aged 18-35 years in good health.

The genes are TRBV7-9 and TRBJ1-6, with D perhaps matching TRBD1 (5 bases). Germline V gene sequence: CDR1 SEHNR, CDR2 FQNEAQ (reference sequence). The CDR3 runs to 15 residues. Trimming cost V 2 bases and J 9 bases, with 14 bases left between them. CDR3 DNA: TGTGCCAGCAGCTTATTCAGGGAGGACATTTCACCCCTCCACTTT. Translated, it gives CASSLFREDISPLHF.

The V call is TRBV27, the J call TRBJ2-5, with D perhaps matching TRBD2 (6 bases). This CDR3 is built from 14 residues. CDR1 and CDR2 from the germline V gene are MNHEY and SMNVEV (reference sequence). The V end lost 6 bases, the J end lost 7 bases, and 18 bases lay between the germline ends. CDR3 region: CASRMPGVLGTQYF. As DNA, the CDR3 is TGTGCCAGCAGGATGCCGGGGGTATTAGGGACCCAGTACTTC.

This clone was seen only a few times. This chain joins TRBV7-9 and TRBJ1-1; D call uncertain. The CDR3 is 12 residues long. The V gene lost 4 bases and the J gene lost 0 bases, with 3 bases spanning the gap. CDR1 and CDR2 from the germline V gene are SEHNR and FQNEAQ (reference sequence). CDR3: CASSSMNTEAFF. The CDR3 coding sequence is TGTGCCAGCAGCTCCATGAACACTGAAGCTTTCTTT.